Reported below is one T cell receptor (beta chain). The table came from immunoSEQ multiplex PCR; TCRdb's copy has only in-frame clones and leaves some out. This repertoire shows 330,000 or so clones, approximately 88% found once; its top ten account for around 5%. This CDR3 has 15 residues. Unmatched junction bases numbered 6, after V lost 6 bases and J lost 0 bases. Germline V gives CDR1 MDHEN, CDR2 SYDVKM. The entry originates in a study of blood T cell repertoires in COVID-19. The receptor comes from a man younger than 45 who had recovered from COVID-19. Sequenced input: PBMCs or T cells enriched from blood (not recorded which). This chain connects TRBV28 to TRBJ2-3, with 7 positions matching TRBD1. CDR3 sequence reads: CASSHETGSTDTQYF. CDR3 bases: TGTGCCAGCAGCCATGAGACAGGGAGCACAGATACGCAGTATTTT.